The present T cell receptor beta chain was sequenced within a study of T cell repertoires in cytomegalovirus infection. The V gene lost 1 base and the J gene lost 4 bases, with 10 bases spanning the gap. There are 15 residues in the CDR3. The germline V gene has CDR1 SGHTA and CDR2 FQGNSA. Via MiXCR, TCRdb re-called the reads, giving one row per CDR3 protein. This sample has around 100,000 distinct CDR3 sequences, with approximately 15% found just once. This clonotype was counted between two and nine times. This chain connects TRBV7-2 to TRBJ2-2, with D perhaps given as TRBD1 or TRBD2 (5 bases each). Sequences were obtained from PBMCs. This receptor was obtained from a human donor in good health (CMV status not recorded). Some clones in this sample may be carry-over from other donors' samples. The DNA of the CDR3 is TGTGCCAGCAGCTTAGGGCCGGGGCGCACCGGGGAGCTGTTTTTT. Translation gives CASSLGPGRTGELFF.